This T cell receptor (beta chain) was recovered during a study of blood T cells in healthy people across ages. The germline gives CDR1 LGHNA, CDR2 YNFKEQ. CDR3 size: 14 residues. Between the trimmed V and J ends, which lost 4 bases and 4 bases, there was a span of 10 bases. Russia was home to the donors, healthy Caucasian individuals aged about 6 to 90. Sample-barcoded 5' priming and a J-beta primer mix drove a second PCR of roughly 6 to 12 cycles. MiXCR, applied by TCRdb to the 5' RACE reads, yields one record per CDR3 protein. The sample has 1.6 million or so distinct CDR3 sequences, 34% seen once. The receptor's source is a woman in her twenties or thirties in good health. Sequencing was done on a sample of blood. This chain uses TRBV4-2 with TRBJ1-4, with D uncertain. The CDR3 spells CASSRGKDNEKLFF. Here the CDR3 DNA reads TGTGCCAGCAGCCGCGGGAAGGATAATGAAAAACTGTTTTTT.